This T cell receptor (beta chain) originates from a study of T cell repertoires in cytomegalovirus infection (dated by TCRdb to the late 2010s). Looking at the study overall: Because public TCR beta signatures pointed to carriage of CMV infection together with the matching HLA type, the HLA type of each donor mattered for the analysis. General findings and caveats noted by the study authors: In the ex vivo response, HLA-C-restricted CMV-specific TCR beta clonotypes were dominant, and in two of eight donors the single most frequent clonotype came from this HLA-C-restricted group. Cumulative frequency of public TCR beta family members discriminated carriers of CMV infection plus the relevant HLA type in this cohort and an independent approximately 350-donor cohort.

Sequencing took place on an Illumina HiSeq 1500. TCRdb trimmed the raw reads at Q25, called clones with MiXCR and kept productive beta chains. Each CDR3 protein appears once, grouped with its most common genes and DNA. The sample table contains about 310,000 distinct CDR3 sequences; only one count was recorded for roughly 15% of them. The ten largest clones add up to around 12% of the sample. For this clonotype: It lacks a known antigen. Per-base qualities were not stored, and no clone one base away is much larger.

Reading the germline V gene (reference sequence) gives CDR1 DFQATT and CDR2 SNEGSKA. V was cut back by 0 bases and J by 5 bases, leaving a gap of 5 bases between them. Inclusive of the bounding cysteine and phenylalanine, the CDR3 is 12 residues long. Only CDR3 DNA remains: 36 bases, in frame from the first base. The sequencing input was PBMCs. Recombination linked TRBV20-1 to TRBJ1-5, with the D gene too uncertain to name. The clonotype comes from a human donor in good health (CMV status not recorded). Some clones in this sample may be carry-over from other donors' samples. The CDR3: CSARDRYQPQHF. The nucleotides read TGCAGTGCTAGAGACAGGTATCAGCCCCAGCATTTT.